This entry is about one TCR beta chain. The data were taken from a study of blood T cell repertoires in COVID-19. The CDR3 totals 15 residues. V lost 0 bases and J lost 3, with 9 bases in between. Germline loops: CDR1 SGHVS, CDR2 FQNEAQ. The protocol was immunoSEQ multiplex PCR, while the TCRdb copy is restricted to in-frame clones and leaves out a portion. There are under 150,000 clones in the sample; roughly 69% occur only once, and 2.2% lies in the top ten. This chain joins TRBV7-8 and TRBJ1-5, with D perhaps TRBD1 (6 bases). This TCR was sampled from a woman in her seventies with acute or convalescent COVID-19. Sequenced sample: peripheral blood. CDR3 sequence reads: CASSLAWTDNQPQHF. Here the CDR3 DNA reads TGTGCCAGCAGCTTAGCGTGGACAGACAATCAGCCCCAGCATTTT.